The rows below give T cell receptor beta chains drawn from one sample of a study of beta chain features in type 1 diabetes. Produced via immunoSEQ multiplex PCR; TCRdb's table is partial and in-frame only. The repertoire holds hundreds of thousands of clones, with around a sixth as singletons. The sequenced sample consisted of naive CD4+ T cells from blood. Source of these receptors: a man aged 18 to 29 in good health. Both conserved end residues are part of each CDR3. A D gene is named only where the DNA matches it firmly. Some rows mark clone size as missing; the rest say once, few, many or name a class of expanded clone.

TRBJ2-1 few 11 TRBV9 NA CASSYEREQFF TGTGCCAGCAGCTACGAGCGGGAGCAGTTCTTC
TRBJ1-3 NA 18 TRBV4-2 NA CASSQVVIQPRSGNTIYF TGTGCCAGCAGCCAAGTAGTAATCCAGCCAAGGAGTGGAAACACCATATATTTT
TRBJ1-3 few 17 TRBV13 NA CASSLPTLRGSGNTIYF TGTGCCAGCAGCTTACCAACACTCAGGGGTTCTGGAAACACCATATATTTT
TRBJ1-1 NA 11 TRBV7-2 TRBD1 CASSGDRKAFF TGTGCCAGCAGTGGGGACAGGAAAGCTTTCTTT
TRBJ2-7 few 13 TRBV7-2 TRBD1 CASSLDRAYEQYF TGTGCCAGCAGCCTGGACAGGGCCTACGAGCAGTACTTC
TRBJ2-1 few 15 TRBV6-5 NA CASSYSVDPYNEQFF TGTGCCAGCAGTTACTCGGTCGATCCATACAATGAGCAGTTCTTC
TRBJ2-2 NA 14 TRBV11-3 NA CASSPREGGGELFF TGTGCCAGCAGCCCCAGGGAAGGGGGCGGGGAGCTGTTTTTT
TRBJ2-6 NA 20 TRBV4-3 NA CASSQEASTVGLSGANVLTF TGCGCCAGCAGCCAAGAGGCGTCGACAGTAGGGCTCTCTGGGGCCAACGTCCTGACTTTC
TRBJ2-6 few 19 TRBV11-2 TRBD1 CASSFSGTGGLRGANVLTF TGTGCCAGCAGCTTTTCCGGGACAGGGGGCCTCCGTGGGGCCAACGTCCTGACTTTC
TRBJ2-3 few 10 TRBV20-1 NA CSARGDTQYF TGCAGTGCTAGAGGAGATACGCAGTATTTT
TRBJ2-4 once 13 TRBV6-1 TRBD1 CASNGQGVNIQYF TGTGCCAGCAACGGACAGGGGGTAAACATTCAGTACTTC